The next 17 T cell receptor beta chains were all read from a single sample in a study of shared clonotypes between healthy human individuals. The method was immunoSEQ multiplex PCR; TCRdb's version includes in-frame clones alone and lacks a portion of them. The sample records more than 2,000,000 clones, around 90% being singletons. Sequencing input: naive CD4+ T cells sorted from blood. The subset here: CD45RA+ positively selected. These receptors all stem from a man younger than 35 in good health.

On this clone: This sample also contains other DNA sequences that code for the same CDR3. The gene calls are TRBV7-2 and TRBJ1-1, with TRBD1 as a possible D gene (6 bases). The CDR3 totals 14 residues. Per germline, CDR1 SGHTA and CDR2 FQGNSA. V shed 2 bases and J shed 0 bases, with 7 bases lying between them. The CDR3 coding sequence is TGTGCCAGCAGCTTAAGGACAGTGAACACTGAAGCTTTCTTT. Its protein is CASSLRTVNTEAFF.

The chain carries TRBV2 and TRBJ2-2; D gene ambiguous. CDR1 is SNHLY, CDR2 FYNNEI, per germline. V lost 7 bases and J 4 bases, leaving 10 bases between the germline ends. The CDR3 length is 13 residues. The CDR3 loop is CASNIIATGELFF. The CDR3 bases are TGTGCCAGCAACATAATAGCCACCGGGGAGCTGTTTTTT.

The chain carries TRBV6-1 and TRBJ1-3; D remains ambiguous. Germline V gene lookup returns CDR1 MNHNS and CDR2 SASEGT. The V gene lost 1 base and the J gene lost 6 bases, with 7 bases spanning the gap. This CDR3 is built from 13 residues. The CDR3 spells CASSEVGENTIYF. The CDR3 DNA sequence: TGTGCCAGCAGTGAAGTTGGAGAAAACACCATATATTTT.

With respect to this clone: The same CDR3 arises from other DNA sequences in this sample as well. CDR3 sequence reads: CASSSGTDTQYF. CDR3 coding DNA: TGCGCCAGCAGCTCTGGCACAGATACGCAGTATTTT. This chain joins TRBV5-1 and TRBJ2-3, with D hard to call. Deletions cut 3 bases from V and 1 base from J, with 3 bases between. Germline lookup yields CDR1 SGHRS and CDR2 YFSETQ. The CDR3 contains 12 residues.

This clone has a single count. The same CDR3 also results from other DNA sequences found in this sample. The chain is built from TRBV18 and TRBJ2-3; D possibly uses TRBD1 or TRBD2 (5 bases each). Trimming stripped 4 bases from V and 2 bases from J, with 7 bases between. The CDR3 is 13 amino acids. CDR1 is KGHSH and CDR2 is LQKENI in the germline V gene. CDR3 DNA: TGTGCCAGCTCACGGGACGACACAGATACGCAGTATTTT. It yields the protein CASSRDDTDTQYF.

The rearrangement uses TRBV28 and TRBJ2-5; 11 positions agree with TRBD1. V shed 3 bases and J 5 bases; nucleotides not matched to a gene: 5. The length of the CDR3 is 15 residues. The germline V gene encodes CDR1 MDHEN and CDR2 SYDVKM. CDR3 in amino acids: CASSFPGQGGETQYF. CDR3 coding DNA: TGTGCCAGCAGTTTTCCGGGACAGGGGGGCGAGACCCAGTACTTC.

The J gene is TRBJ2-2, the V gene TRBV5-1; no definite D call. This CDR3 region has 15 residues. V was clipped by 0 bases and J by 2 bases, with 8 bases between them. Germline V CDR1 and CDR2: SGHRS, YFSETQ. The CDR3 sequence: CASSLEIFNTGELFF. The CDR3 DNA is TGCGCCAGCAGCTTGGAAATTTTTAACACCGGGGAGCTGTTTTTT. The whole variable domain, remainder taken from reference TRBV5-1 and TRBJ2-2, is KAGVTQTPRYLIKTRGQQVTLSCSPISGHRSVSWYQQTPGQGLQFLFEYFSETQRNKGNFPGRFSGRQFSNSRSEMNVSTLELGDSALYLCASSLEIFNTGELFFGEGSRLTVL.

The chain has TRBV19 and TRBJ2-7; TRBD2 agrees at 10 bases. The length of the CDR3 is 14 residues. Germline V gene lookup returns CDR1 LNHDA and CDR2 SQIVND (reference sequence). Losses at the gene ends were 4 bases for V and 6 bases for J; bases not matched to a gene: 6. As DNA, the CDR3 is TGTGCCAGTAGTAGGGGACTAGCGTCCCCCGAGCAGTACTTC. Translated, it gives CASSRGLASPEQYF.

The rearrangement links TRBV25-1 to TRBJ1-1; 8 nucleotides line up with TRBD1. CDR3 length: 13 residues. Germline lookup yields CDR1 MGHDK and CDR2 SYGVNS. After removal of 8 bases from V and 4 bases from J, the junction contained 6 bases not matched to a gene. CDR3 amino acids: CASLYTGGTEAFF. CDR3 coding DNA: TGTGCCAGCCTTTATACAGGGGGCACTGAAGCTTTCTTT. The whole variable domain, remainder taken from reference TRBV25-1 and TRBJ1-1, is EADIYQTPRYLVIGTGKKITLECSQTMGHDKMYWYQQDPGMELHLIHYSYGVNSTEKGDLSSESTVSRIRTEHFPLTLESARPSHTSQYLCASLYTGGTEAFFGQGTRLTVV.

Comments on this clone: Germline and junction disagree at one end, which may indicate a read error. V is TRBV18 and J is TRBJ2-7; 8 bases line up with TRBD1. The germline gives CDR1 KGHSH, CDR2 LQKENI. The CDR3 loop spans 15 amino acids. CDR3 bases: TGTGCCAGCTCACCCACAGGGGGTTTTTCCTCCGAGCAGTACTTC. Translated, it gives CASSPTGGFSSEQYF.

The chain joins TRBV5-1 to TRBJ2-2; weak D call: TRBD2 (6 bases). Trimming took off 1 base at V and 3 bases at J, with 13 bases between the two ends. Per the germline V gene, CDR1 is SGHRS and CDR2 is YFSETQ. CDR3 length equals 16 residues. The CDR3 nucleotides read TGCGCCAGCAGCTTGCGGACTATTACGGACACCGGGGAGCTGTTTTTT. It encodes CASSLRTITDTGELFF.

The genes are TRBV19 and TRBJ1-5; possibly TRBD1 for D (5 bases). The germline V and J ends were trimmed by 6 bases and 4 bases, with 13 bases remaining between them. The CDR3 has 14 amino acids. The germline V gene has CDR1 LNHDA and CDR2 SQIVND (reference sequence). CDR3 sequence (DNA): TGTGCCAGTAGAACAGGATGGGATAATCAGCCCCAGCATTTT. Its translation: CASRTGWDNQPQHF.

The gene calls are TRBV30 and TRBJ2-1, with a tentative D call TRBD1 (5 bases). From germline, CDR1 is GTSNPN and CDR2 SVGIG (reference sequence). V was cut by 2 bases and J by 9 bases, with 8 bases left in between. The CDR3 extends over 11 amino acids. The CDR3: CAWSRRGEQFF. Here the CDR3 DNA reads TGTGCCTGGAGTCGTAGGGGTGAGCAGTTCTTC.

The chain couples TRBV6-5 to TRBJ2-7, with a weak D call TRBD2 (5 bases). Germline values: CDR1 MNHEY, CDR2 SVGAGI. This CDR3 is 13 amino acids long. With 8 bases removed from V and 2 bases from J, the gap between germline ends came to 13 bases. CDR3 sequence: CASGTGITYEQYF. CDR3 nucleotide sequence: TGTGCCAGCGGCACCGGGATCACCTACGAGCAGTACTTC.

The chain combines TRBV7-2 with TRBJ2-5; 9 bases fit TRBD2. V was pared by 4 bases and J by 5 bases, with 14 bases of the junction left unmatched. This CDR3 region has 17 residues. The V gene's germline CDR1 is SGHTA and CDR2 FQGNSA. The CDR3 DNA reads TGTGCCAGCAGCTCGGTGGGTAGCGGGAGTCGAGGGGAGACCCAGTACTTC. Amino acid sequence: CASSSVGSGSRGETQYF.

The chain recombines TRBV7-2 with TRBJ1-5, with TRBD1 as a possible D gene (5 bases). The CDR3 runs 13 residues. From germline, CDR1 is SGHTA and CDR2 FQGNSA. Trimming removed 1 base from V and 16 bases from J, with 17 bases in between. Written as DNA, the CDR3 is TGTGCCAGCAGCTTAGGGACACGCGAACGTCAACATTTT. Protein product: CASSLGTRERQHF. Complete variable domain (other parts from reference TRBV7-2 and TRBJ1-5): GAGVSQSPSNKVTEKGKDVELRCDPISGHTALYWYRQSLGQGLEFLIYFQGNSAPDKSGLPSDRFSAERTGGSVSTLTIQRTQQEDSAVYLCASSLGTRERQHFGDGTRLSIL.

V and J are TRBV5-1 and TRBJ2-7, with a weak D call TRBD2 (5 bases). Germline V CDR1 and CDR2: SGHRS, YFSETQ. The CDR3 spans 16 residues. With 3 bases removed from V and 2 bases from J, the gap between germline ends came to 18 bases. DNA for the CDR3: TGCGCCAGCAGCTCGACGACTATAGACTGGACCTACGAGCAGTACTTC. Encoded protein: CASSSTTIDWTYEQYF.